The 17 T cell receptor beta chains given below trace back to one sample, sequenced in a study of identical twins. TCRdb reprocessed the 5' RACE reads via MiXCR and lists one record per CDR3 protein. The table records approximately 240,000 distinct CDR3 sequences, 11% to 15% of them present only once. The sequencing sample was made of memory (CD45RO+) T cells sorted from blood. These receptor sequences come from a woman younger than 35 in good health.

V usage is TRBV29-1 and J usage is TRBJ2-1; maybe TRBD2 (5 bases). V lost 5 bases and J lost 7, with 15 bases in between. This CDR3 has 13 residues. CDR1 and CDR2 from the germline V gene are SQVTM and ANQGSEA. The CDR3 protein is CSVNRGNGNEQFF. Here the CDR3 DNA reads TGCAGCGTTAACCGGGGTAACGGGAATGAGCAGTTCTTC.

This clonotype was picked up a small number of times. V gene TRBV4-2 combines with J gene TRBJ2-1; 9 nucleotides agree with TRBD2. The CDR3 has 14 amino acids. J gave up 3 bases and V 10 bases, and 7 bases lay outside the gene matches. The V gene's germline CDR1 is LGHNA and CDR2 YNFKEQ. The CDR3 reads CAISTSGNYNEQFF. Here the CDR3 DNA reads TGTGCCATCTCGACTAGCGGCAACTACAATGAGCAGTTCTTC.

This chain connects TRBV5-1 to TRBJ1-2; D remains unclear. CDR1 and CDR2 (germline): SGHRS, YFSETQ. V was pared by 2 bases and J by 4 bases, with 12 bases between. The CDR3 is 14 residues long. Written as DNA, the CDR3 is TGCGCCAGCAGCTTTGACGGGATGTCCTATGGCTACACCTTC. This translates into CASSFDGMSYGYTF.

The CDR3 loop is CASSVDGRLIEKLFF. The CDR3 bases are TGTGCCAGCAGCGTAGATGGCAGATTAATAGAAAAACTGTTTTTT. The V and J genes are TRBV9 and TRBJ1-4, with D unresolved. Germline loops: CDR1 SGDLS, CDR2 YYNGEE. This CDR3 contains 15 residues. The V and J ends lost 0 bases and 8 bases respectively, with 14 bases between them.

The sample holds many counts of this clonotype. The chain combines TRBV7-2 with TRBJ2-2; a possible D gene is TRBD2 (5 bases). CDR1 is SGHTA, CDR2 FQGNSA, per germline. The CDR3 is 15 residues long. V was shortened by 4 bases and J by 8 bases, with 17 bases between the two germline ends. CDR3 loop: CASSSTAGGSGELFF. As DNA, the CDR3 is TGTGCCAGCAGCTCAACGGCCGGAGGTTCGGGGGAGCTGTTTTTT.

The table lists this clonotype with a few counts. V is TRBV5-1 and J is TRBJ2-7; TRBD2 is a possible D gene (5 bases). The CDR3 spans 15 residues. Germline V lookup: CDR1 SGHRS, CDR2 YFSETQ. V lost 5 bases and J 3 bases, leaving 18 bases between the germline ends. CDR3 amino acids: CASSLIKAGSYEQYF. DNA for the CDR3: TGCGCCAGCAGTCTGATAAAGGCGGGTAGCTACGAGCAGTACTTC.

The chain links TRBV18 to TRBJ2-1; the match to TRBD2 covers 13 bases. Germline CDR1 reads KGHSH; CDR2 reads LQKENI. The CDR3 consists of 16 residues. Trimming removed 5 bases from V and 2 bases from J; junction bases left unmatched: 3. The CDR3 sequence is CASSFGTSGAYNEQFF. The CDR3 coding sequence is TGTGCCAGCTCATTTGGGACTAGCGGGGCCTACAATGAGCAGTTCTTC.

This clonotype was counted a few times. The gene calls are TRBV5-6 and TRBJ1-1, with TRBD1 matching over 11 bases. The V and J ends lost 0 bases and 5 bases, in that order; junction bases with no gene match: 0. This CDR3 spans 14 amino acids. From germline, CDR1 is SGHDT and CDR2 YYEEEE. The CDR3 reads CASSLGDRGTEAFF. The CDR3, as DNA: TGTGCCAGCAGCTTGGGGGACAGGGGGACTGAAGCTTTCTTT.

The chain combines TRBV20-1 with TRBJ1-2; no clear D. The V end lost 5 bases, the J end lost 3 bases, and 13 bases lay between the germline ends. CDR1 and CDR2 (germline): DFQATT, SNEGSKA (reference sequence). The CDR3 sequence is 13 residues long. The CDR3, as DNA: TGCAGTGCTCCCTCGAGCCCTTACTATGGCTACACCTTC. It is translated as CSAPSSPYYGYTF.

This clonotype was picked up a small number of times. The chain employs TRBV20-1 and TRBJ1-4; no reliable D call. Trimming shortened V by 1 base and J by 0 bases, and 12 bases separated the two germline ends. Germline-derived CDR1 and CDR2 are DFQATT and SNEGSKA (reference sequence). The CDR3 extends over 16 amino acids. This chain's CDR3 is CSARGQEGATNEKLFF. In nucleotides, the CDR3 is TGCAGTGCTAGAGGTCAGGAGGGCGCAACTAATGAAAAACTGTTTTTT.

This chain connects TRBV7-3 to TRBJ2-4, with D unclear. Germline CDR1 SGHTA, CDR2 FQGTGA. CDR3 length equals 15 residues. Trimming removed 0 bases from V and 0 bases from J, with 6 bases in between. The CDR3 DNA reads TGTGCCAGCAGCTTAACGGGCGGAGCCAAAAACATTCAGTACTTC. Amino acids: CASSLTGGAKNIQYF.

This clonotype was seen just once. The chain is built from TRBV12-3 or TRBV12-4 and TRBJ2-1; the D gene is possibly TRBD2 (5 bases). Trimming stripped 10 bases from V and 4 bases from J, with 14 bases between. The CDR3 is made up of 13 amino acids. The CDR3 sequence is CATAGKLYNEQFF. DNA of the CDR3: TGTGCCACCGCGGGTAAGCTTTACAATGAGCAGTTCTTC.

The J gene is TRBJ2-1, the V gene TRBV20-1; TRBD1 matches 10 bases. Trimming took 1 base from V and 7 from J; bases not matched to a gene: 4. The CDR3 loop spans 14 amino acids. Germline CDR1 and CDR2: DFQATT and SNEGSKA (reference sequence). CDR3 in amino acids: CSARGQGARNEQFF. The CDR3 DNA is TGCAGTGCTAGAGGACAGGGGGCGAGGAATGAGCAGTTCTTC.

This clonotype was found a few times. This chain links TRBV2 with TRBJ1-1; D might be TRBD1 (6 bases). Germline loops: CDR1 SNHLY, CDR2 FYNNEI. CDR3 length: 12 amino acids. The V end lost 7 bases, the J end lost 7 bases, and 13 bases lay between the germline ends. As DNA, the CDR3 is TGTGCCAGCACTGAGGGGGGTCTTGAAGCTTTCTTT. It translates to CASTEGGLEAFF.

The chain carries TRBV5-1 and TRBJ2-1; D is unclear. Germline lookup yields CDR1 SGHRS and CDR2 YFSETQ. The V end lost 1 base, the J end lost 0 bases, and 8 bases lay between the germline ends. The CDR3 has 15 residues. The CDR3: CASSLMDPSYNEQFF. The CDR3 nucleotides read TGCGCCAGCAGCTTGATGGACCCCTCCTACAATGAGCAGTTCTTC.

CDR3 coding DNA: TGCGCCAGCAGCTTGGTCGGACATTCCTACGAGCAGTACTTC. Encoded protein: CASSLVGHSYEQYF. The chain carries TRBV5-1 and TRBJ2-7, with TRBD1 as a possible D gene (5 bases). V was clipped by 0 bases and J by 1 base, with 8 bases between them. The CDR3 extends over 14 amino acids. Germline CDR1 SGHRS, CDR2 YFSETQ. Based on the CDR3 plus reference TRBV5-1 and TRBJ2-7, the full variable domain is KAGVTQTPRYLIKTRGQQVTLSCSPISGHRSVSWYQQTPGQGLQFLFEYFSETQRNKGNFPGRFSGRQFSNSRSEMNVSTLELGDSALYLCASSLVGHSYEQYFGPGTRLTVT.

DNA for the CDR3: TGTGCCAGCAGCTCGGCGATACAGGGCATCTTATCACCCCTCCACTTT. This sequence encodes CASSSAIQGILSPLHF. This chain uses TRBV7-9 with TRBJ1-6; D may be TRBD1 (6 bases). The V end lost 4 bases, the J end lost 10 bases, and 20 bases lay between the germline ends. This CDR3 is 16 amino acids long. The germline V gene has CDR1 SEHNR and CDR2 FQNEAQ (reference sequence).